Here is one T cell receptor (beta chain) with its context. The repertoire was sequenced with immunoSEQ multiplex PCR; TCRdb's copy has only in-frame clones and lacks some. This sample carries more than 55,000 clones, roughly 96% of them seen once, and the ten largest clones take 0.7% to 0.95%. This record comes from a study of cytomegalovirus exposure and HLA in healthy donors. The CDR3 consists of 15 residues. The germline V gene has CDR1 SGHTA and CDR2 FQGNSA. The V end lost 1 base, the J end lost 6 bases, and 14 bases lay between the germline ends. The receptor was derived from a man aged 18 to 30 in good health and CMV-seronegative. This chain connects TRBV7-2 to TRBJ2-3; TRBD1 is a possible D gene (5 bases). Sample: PBMCs. The CDR3 sequence: CASSLVAVGADTQYF. The CDR3 DNA reads as TGTGCCAGCAGCTTAGTCGCCGTTGGGGCGGATACGCAGTATTTT.